Shown below are 2 T cell receptor beta chains from a single sample sequenced in a study of cytomegalovirus exposure and HLA in healthy donors. TCRdb's table, derived via immunoSEQ multiplex PCR, lists solely in-frame clones and lacks some. The sample shows about 170,000 clones, approximately 87% of them seen only once. Specimen: PBMCs. These receptor sequences come from a woman in her twenties or thirties in good health and CMV-seronegative.

The CDR3 loop is CASSSRHGDTQYF. CDR3 DNA sequence: TGTGCCAGCAGCTCCCGACACGGGGATACGCAGTATTTT. The chain couples TRBV11-3 to TRBJ2-3; D remains ambiguous. The germline V and J ends were trimmed by 4 bases and 6 bases, with 11 bases remaining between them. This CDR3 comprises 13 residues. Germline CDR1 and CDR2: SGHNT and YENEEA. Filled out from reference TRBV11-3 and TRBJ2-3, the complete variable domain reads EAGVVQSPRYKIIEKKQPVAFWCNPISGHNTLYWYLQNLGQGPELLIRYENEEAVDDSQLPKDRFSAERLKGVDSTLKIQPAELGDSAVYLCASSSRHGDTQYFGPGTRLTVL.

The chain carries TRBV19 and TRBJ1-3, with D possibly being TRBD1 (6 bases). CDR1 is LNHDA, CDR2 SQIVND, per germline (reference sequence). Trimming took off 6 bases at V and 4 bases at J, with 13 bases between the two ends. The CDR3 has 14 amino acids. DNA of the CDR3: TGTGCCAGTAGGCAACAGGGTTTCGGAAACACCATATATTTT. It codes for CASRQQGFGNTIYF.